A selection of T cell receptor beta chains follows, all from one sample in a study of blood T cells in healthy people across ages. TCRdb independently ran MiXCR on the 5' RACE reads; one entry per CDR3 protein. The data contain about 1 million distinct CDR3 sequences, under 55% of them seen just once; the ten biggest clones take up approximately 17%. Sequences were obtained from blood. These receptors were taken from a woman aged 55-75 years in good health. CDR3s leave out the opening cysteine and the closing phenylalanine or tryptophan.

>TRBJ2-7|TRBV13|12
ASSRRDLVDEQY
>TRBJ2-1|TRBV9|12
ASSEGNSYNEQF
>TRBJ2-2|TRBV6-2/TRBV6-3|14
ASSSTSGSVGGELF
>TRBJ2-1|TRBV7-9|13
ASEPVAGVYNEQF
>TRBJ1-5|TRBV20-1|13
SARDTVYSNQPQH
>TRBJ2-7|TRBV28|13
ASSSPGGRVYEQY
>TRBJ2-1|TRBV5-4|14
ASSPAGLAVWNEQF
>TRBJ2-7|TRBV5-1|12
ASSGVGFNYEQY
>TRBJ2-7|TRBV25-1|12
ASAGWGRSYEQY
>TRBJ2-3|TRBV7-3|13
ASSLKARGTDTQY
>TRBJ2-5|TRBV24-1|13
ATSHNDSLGETQY
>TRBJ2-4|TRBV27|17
ASSFCTQLHRKAKNIQY
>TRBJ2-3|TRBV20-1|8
SAYVDTQY
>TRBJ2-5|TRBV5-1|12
ASSPGPPGETQY
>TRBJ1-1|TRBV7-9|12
ASSLVGSVSEAF
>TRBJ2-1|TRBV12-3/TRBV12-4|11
ASAGLMNNEQF
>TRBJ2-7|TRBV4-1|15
ASSPRSGLAGEYEQY
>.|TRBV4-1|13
ASSQGSGRYYEQY
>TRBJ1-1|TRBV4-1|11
ASVLQPNTEAF
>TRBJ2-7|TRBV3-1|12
ASSPSAGNNEQY
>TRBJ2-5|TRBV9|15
ASSVGVLAVGQETQY
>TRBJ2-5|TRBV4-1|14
ASSQDGSGVGKTQY
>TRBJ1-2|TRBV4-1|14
ASSQDRGETNYGYT
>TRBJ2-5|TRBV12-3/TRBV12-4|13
ASSQDGVGVETQY
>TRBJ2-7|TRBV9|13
ASSVAAGGIYEQY
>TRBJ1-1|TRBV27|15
ASSHQGTGVMNTEAF
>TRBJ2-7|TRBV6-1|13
ASSESRESSYEQY
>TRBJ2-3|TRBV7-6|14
ASSLIGLAVTDTQY
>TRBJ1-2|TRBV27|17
ASSLTPLRPTGNDYGYT
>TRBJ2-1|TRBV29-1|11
SVLPSSGNEQF
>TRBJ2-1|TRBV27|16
ASSPGTSGRGHYNEQF
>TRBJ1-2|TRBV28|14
ASSSGRDTPNYGYT
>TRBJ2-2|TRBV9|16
ASSPLAGGRMDTGELF
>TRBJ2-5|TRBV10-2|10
ASSLGAREQY
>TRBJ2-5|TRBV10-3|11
AARQSVQETQY
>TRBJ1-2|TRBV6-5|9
ASRNTYGYT
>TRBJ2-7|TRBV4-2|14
ASSQDLTAGDDEQY
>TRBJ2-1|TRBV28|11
AGSQPPANEQF
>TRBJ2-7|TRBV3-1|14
ASSQGRTGLSYEQY
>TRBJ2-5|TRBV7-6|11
ASSKTDGETQY
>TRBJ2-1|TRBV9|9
ASSRSGTQF
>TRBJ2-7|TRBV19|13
ASSALTGGIYEQY